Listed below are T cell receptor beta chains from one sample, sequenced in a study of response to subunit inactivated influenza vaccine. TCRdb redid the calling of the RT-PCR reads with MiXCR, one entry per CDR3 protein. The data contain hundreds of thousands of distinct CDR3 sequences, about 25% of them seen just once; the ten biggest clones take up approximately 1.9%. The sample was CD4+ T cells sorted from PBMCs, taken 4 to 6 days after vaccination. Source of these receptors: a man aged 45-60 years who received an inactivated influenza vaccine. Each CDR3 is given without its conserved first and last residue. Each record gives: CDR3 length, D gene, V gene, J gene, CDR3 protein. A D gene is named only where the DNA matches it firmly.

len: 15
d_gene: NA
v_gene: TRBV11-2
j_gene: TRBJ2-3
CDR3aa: ASGWGSAGSYTDTQY

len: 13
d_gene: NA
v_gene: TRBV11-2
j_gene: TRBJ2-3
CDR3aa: ASSLNQPSTDTQY

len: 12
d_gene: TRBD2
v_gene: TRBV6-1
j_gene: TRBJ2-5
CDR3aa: ASSRTSGLETQY

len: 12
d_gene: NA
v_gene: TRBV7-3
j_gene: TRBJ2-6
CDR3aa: ASRERAGANVLT

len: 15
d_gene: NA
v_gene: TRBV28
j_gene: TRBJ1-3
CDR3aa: ASSLAAGVYSGNTIY

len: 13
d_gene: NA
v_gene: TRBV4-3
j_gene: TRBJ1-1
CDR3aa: ASSQDRGEDTEAF

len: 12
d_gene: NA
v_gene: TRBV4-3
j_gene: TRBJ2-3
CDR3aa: ASSQAGVRDTQY

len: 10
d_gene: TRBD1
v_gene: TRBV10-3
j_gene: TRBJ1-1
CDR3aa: AIRGQDTEAF

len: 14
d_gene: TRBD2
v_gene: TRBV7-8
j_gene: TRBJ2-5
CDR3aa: ASSHTGTSGQETQY

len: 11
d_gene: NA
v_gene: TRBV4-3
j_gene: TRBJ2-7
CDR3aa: ASSQGEGLEQY

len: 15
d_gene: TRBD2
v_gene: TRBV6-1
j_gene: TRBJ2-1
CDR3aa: ASSTSGLAGGPDEQF

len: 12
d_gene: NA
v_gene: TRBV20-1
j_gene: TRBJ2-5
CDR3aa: SARTRLGGETQY

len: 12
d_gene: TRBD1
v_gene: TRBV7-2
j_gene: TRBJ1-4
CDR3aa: ASSFQGGGEKLF

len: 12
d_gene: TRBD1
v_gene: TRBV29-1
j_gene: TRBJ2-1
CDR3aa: SVGISTGYNEQF

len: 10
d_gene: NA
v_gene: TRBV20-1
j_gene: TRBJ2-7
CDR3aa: SAKGISYEQY

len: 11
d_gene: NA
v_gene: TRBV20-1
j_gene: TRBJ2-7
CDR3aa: SASLTAAYEQY

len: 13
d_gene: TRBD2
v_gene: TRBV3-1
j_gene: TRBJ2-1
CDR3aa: ASSQEPGGVNEQF

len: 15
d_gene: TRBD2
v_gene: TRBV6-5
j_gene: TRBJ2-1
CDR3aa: ASSYISGRVSYNEQF

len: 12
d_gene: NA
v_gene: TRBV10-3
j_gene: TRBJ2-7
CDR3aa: AISESVLSYEQY

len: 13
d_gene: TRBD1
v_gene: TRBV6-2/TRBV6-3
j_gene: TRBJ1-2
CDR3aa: ASSYPTTGAYGYT

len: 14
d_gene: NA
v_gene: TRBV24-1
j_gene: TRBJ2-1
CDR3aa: ATSDFGGGQHNEQF

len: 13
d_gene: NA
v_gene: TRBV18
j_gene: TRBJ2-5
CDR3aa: ASSPPEQYGETQY

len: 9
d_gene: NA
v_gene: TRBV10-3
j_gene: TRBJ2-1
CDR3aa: AIKRYNEQF

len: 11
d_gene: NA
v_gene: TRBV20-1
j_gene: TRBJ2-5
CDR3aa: SATEPYQETQY

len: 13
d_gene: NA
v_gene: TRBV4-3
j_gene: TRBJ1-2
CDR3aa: ASSRRVGLDIGYT

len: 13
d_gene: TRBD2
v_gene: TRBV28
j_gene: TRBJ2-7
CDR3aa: ASSLGGRADYEQY

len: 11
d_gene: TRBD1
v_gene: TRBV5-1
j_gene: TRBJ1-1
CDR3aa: ASSSGTASGAF

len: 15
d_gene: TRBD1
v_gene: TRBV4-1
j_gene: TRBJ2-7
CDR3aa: ASSQDRGQGVSKEQY

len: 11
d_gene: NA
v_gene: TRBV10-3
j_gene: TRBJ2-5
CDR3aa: AIKPGPEETQY

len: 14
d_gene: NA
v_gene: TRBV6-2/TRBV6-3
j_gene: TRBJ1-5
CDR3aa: ASSRLIRRGDQPQH

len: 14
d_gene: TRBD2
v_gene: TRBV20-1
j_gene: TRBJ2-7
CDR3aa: SVQTSGRVGFYEQY

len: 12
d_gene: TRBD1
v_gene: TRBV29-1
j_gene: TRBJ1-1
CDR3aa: SVGKQDRGTEAF

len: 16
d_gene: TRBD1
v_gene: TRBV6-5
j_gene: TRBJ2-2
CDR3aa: ASSYRTGDLLNTGELF

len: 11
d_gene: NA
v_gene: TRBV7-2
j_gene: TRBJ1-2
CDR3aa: ASSLEGWSEHY

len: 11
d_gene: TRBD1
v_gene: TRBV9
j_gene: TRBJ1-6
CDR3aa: ASSVVEGAPLH

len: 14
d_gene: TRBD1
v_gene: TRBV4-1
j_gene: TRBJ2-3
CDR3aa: ASSQDQRQGWDTQY

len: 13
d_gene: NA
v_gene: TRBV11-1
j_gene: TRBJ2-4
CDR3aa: ASSEKRLAKNIQY

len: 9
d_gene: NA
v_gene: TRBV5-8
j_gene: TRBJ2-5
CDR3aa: ASSSQWTQY

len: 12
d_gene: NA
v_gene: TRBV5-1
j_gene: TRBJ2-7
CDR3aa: ASSPRETSYEQY

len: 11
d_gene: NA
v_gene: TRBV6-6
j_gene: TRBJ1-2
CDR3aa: ASRTRGPGGYT

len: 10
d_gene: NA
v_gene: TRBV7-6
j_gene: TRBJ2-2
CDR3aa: AAAQGAGELF

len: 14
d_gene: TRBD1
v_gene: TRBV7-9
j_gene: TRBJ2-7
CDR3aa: ASSDPGTGVSYEQY

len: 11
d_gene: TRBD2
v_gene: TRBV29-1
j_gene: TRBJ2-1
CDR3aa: SVGTSAYNEQF

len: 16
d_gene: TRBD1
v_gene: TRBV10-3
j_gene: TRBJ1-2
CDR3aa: AIRPTLQGTGGSDGYT

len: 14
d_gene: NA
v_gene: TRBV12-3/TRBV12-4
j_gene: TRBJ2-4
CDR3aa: ASSLRVIGGINIQY

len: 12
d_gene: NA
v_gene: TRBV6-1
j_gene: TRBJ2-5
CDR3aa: ASRAGGYQETQY

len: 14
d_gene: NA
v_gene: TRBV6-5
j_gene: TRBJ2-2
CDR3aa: ASSYKRGVRTGELF

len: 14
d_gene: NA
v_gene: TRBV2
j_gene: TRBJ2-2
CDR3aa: ASSGARISNTGELF

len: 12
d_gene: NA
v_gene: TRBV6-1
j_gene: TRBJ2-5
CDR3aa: ASSRLGGIETQY

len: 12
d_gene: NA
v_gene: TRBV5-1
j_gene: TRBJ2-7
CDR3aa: ASSIGQSSYEQY

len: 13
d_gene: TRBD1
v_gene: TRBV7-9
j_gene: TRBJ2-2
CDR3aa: ASSLSGTDTGELF

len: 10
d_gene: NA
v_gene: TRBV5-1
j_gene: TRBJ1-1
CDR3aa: ASSAGITGTF

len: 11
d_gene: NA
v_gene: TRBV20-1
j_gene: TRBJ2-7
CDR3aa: SASGRAGSEQY

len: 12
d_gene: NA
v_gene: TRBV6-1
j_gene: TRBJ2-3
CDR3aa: ASSNGASTDTQY

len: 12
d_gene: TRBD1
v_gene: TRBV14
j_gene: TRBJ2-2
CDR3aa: ASSLGQRTGELF

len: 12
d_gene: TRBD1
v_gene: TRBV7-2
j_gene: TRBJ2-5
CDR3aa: ASSTQGAAETQY

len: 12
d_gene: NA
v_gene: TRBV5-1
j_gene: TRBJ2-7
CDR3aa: ASSPPGRPYEQY